The 22 T cell receptor beta chains below were found in one sample sequenced in a study of CD8 T cells in Susac syndrome. An input of roughly 0.5 to 1 ug of RNA was subjected to reverse transcription using random hexamers. In TCRdb, the immunoSEQ multiplex PCR reads were re-called with MiXCR into one record per CDR3 protein. The sample has 140,000 or so distinct CDR3 sequences; around 96% are singletons. Sequencing was carried out using CD4+ T cells from PBMCs. All receptors come from a human donor with multiple sclerosis.

The chain uses TRBV6-2 or TRBV6-3 and TRBJ1-5, with D possibly TRBD1 on 5 matching bases. V was trimmed by 3 bases and J by 7 bases, leaving 13 bases between them. CDR1 is MNHEY, CDR2 SVGEGT, per germline. This CDR3 contains 14 residues. This chain's CDR3 is CASSYSRGGQPQHF. In DNA, the CDR3 is TGTGCCAGCAGTTATAGTAGGGGTGGACAGCCCCAGCATTTT.

This CDR3 is CASSVDLTGREYF. The CDR3 nucleotides read TGTGCCAGCAGCGTAGATCTAACAGGGAGGGAGTACTTC. The chain combines TRBV9 with TRBJ2-7, with D perhaps matching TRBD2 (7 bases). This CDR3 spans 13 amino acids. The germline V and J ends were trimmed by 0 bases and 11 bases, with 15 bases remaining between them. CDR1 and CDR2 from the germline V gene are SGDLS and YYNGEE.

The chain recombines TRBV4-3 with TRBJ1-2; TRBD1 might be the D (5 bases). The V gene's germline CDR1 is LGHNA and CDR2 YSLEER. This CDR3 has 14 residues. The V end was cut by 0 bases, the J end by 4 bases, with 9 bases between. The CDR3 nucleotides are TGCGCCAGCAGCCAAGACTTACAGGCCTATGGCTACACCTTC. Translated: CASSQDLQAYGYTF.

This chain connects TRBV5-1 to TRBJ2-1; 7 positions match TRBD1. Germline trimming cut 4 bases from V and 8 bases from J; bases unmatched to any gene: 9. CDR1 and CDR2 (germline): SGHRS, YFSETQ. The CDR3 is 14 amino acids. CDR3 residues: CASSEGQFLDEQFF. The CDR3 nucleotides are TGCGCCAGCAGCGAGGGACAGTTTCTCGATGAGCAGTTCTTC.

This clonotype was seen just once. V gene TRBV7-3 combines with J gene TRBJ2-1, with 11 bases identical to TRBD2. The CDR3 is 16 amino acids. In germline, CDR1 is SGHTA, CDR2 FQGTGA. V gave up 5 bases and J gave up 9 bases; unmatched junction bases: 12. The chain's CDR3 is CASSPRSGGARSEQFF. CDR3 bases: TGTGCCAGCAGCCCGCGTAGCGGGGGGGCCCGGAGTGAGCAGTTCTTC.

The CDR3 nucleotides read TGCAGCGTAGACAGGGGTTGGAACACTGAAGCTTTCTTT. Its protein is CSVDRGWNTEAFF. The chain recombines TRBV29-1 with TRBJ1-1; TRBD1 aligns across 8 bases. From germline, CDR1 is SQVTM and CDR2 ANQGSEA. The trim removed 6 bases at V and 1 base at J, leaving 4 bases unmatched. This CDR3 comprises 13 residues. The whole variable domain, filled in from reference TRBV29-1 and TRBJ1-1, reads SAVISQKPSRDICQRGTSLTIQCQVDSQVTMMFWYRQQPGQSLTLIATANQGSEATYESGFVIDKFPISRPNLTFSTLTVSNMSPEDSSIYLCSVDRGWNTEAFFGQGTRLTVV.

This chain uses TRBV19 with TRBJ1-2, with D perhaps TRBD1 (5 bases). The V end was cut by 3 bases, the J end by 5 bases, with 10 bases between. Germline assignment: CDR1 LNHDA and CDR2 SQIVND (reference sequence). This CDR3 has 13 residues. The CDR3 DNA sequence: TGTGCCAGTAGTATCCTTGACAGATATGGCTACACCTTC. Protein: CASSILDRYGYTF. Combining the CDR3 with reference TRBV19 and TRBJ1-2 gives the whole variable domain DGGITQSPKYLFRKEGQNVTLSCEQNLNHDAMYWYRQDPGQGLRLIYYSQIVNDFQKGDIAEGYSVSREKKESFPLTVTSAQKNPTAFYLCASSILDRYGYTFGSGTRLTVV.

The rearrangement links TRBV9 to TRBJ1-1; the D gene is possibly TRBD1 (6 bases). The CDR3 totals 15 residues. Between the trimmed V and J ends, which lost 5 bases and 6 bases, there was a span of 20 bases. Germline loops: CDR1 SGDLS, CDR2 YYNGEE. CDR3 sequence (DNA): TGTGCCAGCAGTTCTCTAGTCGGGGGCACCTCTGAAGCTTTCTTT. As protein: CASSSLVGGTSEAFF. Complete variable domain (other parts from reference TRBV9 and TRBJ1-1): DSGVTQTPKHLITATGQRVTLRCSPRSGDLSVYWYQQSLDQGLQFLIQYYNGEERAKGNILERFSAQQFPDLHSELNLSSLELGDSALYFCASSSLVGGTSEAFFGQGTRLTVV.

CDR3 sequence reads: CSVVGGSVNYGYTF. For the CDR3, the DNA is TGCAGCGTTGTAGGGGGGTCCGTCAACTATGGCTACACCTTC. V is TRBV29-1 and J is TRBJ1-2; D is perhaps TRBD1 (6 bases). V shed 4 bases and J shed 2 bases, with 14 bases lying between them. This CDR3 is 14 amino acids long. Per the germline V gene, CDR1 is SQVTM and CDR2 is ANQGSEA.

The V gene is TRBV9, the J gene TRBJ1-2; D is perhaps TRBD1 (5 bases). Trimming cost V 4 bases and J 0 bases, with 13 bases left between them. Germline CDR1 SGDLS, CDR2 YYNGEE. The CDR3 totals 15 residues. CDR3 sequence reads: CASSSRAGPNYGYTF. The CDR3, as DNA: TGTGCCAGCAGCTCCCGTGCGGGGCCTAACTATGGCTACACCTTC.

The rearrangement joins TRBV10-2 to TRBJ2-7, with D possibly TRBD2 on 6 matching bases. The CDR3 extends over 13 amino acids. V shed 5 bases and J shed 4 bases, with 12 bases lying between them. CDR1 and CDR2 (germline): WSHSY, SAAADI. The CDR3 coding sequence is TGCGCCAGCAGTCGGGAGTTTAGGTACGAGCAGTACTTC. Protein sequence: CASSREFRYEQYF.

The chain carries TRBV29-1 and TRBJ2-1, with 7 nucleotides matching TRBD2. Germline CDR1 SQVTM, CDR2 ANQGSEA. The trim removed 3 bases at V and 4 bases at J, leaving 6 bases unmatched. The CDR3 extends over 14 amino acids. The CDR3 DNA sequence: TGCAGCGTTGATCAGGGAGGGATTTACAATGAGCAGTTCTTC. Translated, it gives CSVDQGGIYNEQFF.

The V call is TRBV23-1, the J call TRBJ2-1, with D perhaps being TRBD1 or TRBD2 (5 bases each). TRBV23-1 is filed as an ORF, its function uncertain. This CDR3 is 17 amino acids long. Trimming took off 0 bases at V and 5 bases at J, with 17 bases between the two ends. CDR3 coding DNA: TGCGCCAGCAGTCAATCGGGGACCCGTTCCCGTCACAATGAGCAGTTCTTC. Amino acids: CASSQSGTRSRHNEQFF.

V gene TRBV6-6 combines with J gene TRBJ2-4, with 10 bases that match TRBD2. This CDR3 comprises 16 residues. V was pared by 6 bases and J by 7 bases, with 12 bases of the junction left unmatched. The germline CDR1 and CDR2 sequences are MNHNY and SVGAGI (reference sequence). The CDR3 nucleotides are TGTGCCAGCAGCCCTCCAAAGCGGGGGGGCCGTAACATTCAGTACTTC. Its translation is CASSPPKRGGRNIQYF.

This rearrangement joins TRBV28 to TRBJ1-6, with unresolved D. The CDR3 runs 10 residues. V gave up 2 bases and J gave up 14 bases, with 4 bases separating them. The germline V gene has CDR1 MDHEN and CDR2 SYDVKM. CDR3 region: CASSLGTLHF. The CDR3 bases are TGTGCCAGCAGTTTAGGAACCCTCCACTTT.

The V call is TRBV7-2, the J call TRBJ2-7; D remains unclear. The CDR3 runs to 14 residues. The ends were cut back, 1 base at V and 2 bases at J, with 9 bases in the middle. Germline CDR1 reads SGHTA; CDR2 reads FQGNSA. CDR3 sequence (DNA): TGTGCCAGCAGCTTAGACGATATCCCCTACGAGCAGTACTTC. Its translation is CASSLDDIPYEQYF.

The rearrangement links TRBV7-9 to TRBJ2-7; 9 bases are shared with TRBD1. The CDR3 contains 16 residues. From germline, CDR1 is SEHNR and CDR2 FQNEAQ (reference sequence). Losses at the gene ends were 4 bases for V and 3 bases for J; bases not matched to a gene: 10. The CDR3 region is CASSSRFGTGNYEQYF. The CDR3 DNA is TGTGCCAGCAGCTCCCGTTTCGGGACAGGGAACTACGAGCAGTACTTC.

The rearrangement uses TRBV3-1 and TRBJ1-5, with 9 bases aligning to TRBD1. The CDR3 runs 17 residues. Germline V gene data show CDR1 as LGHDT and CDR2 as YNNKEL (reference sequence). V was clipped by 1 base and J by 6 bases; unmatched bases: 10. As DNA, the CDR3 is TGTGCCAGCAGCCAAGGACCTCCCGGGACAGGGACTCAGCCCCAGCATTTT. Protein: CASSQGPPGTGTQPQHF.

This clonotype was seen only once. The CDR3 coding sequence is TGCGCCAGCAGCCTTGGCGGGGGGGCGGACACTGAAGCTTTCTTT. Translated, it gives CASSLGGGADTEAFF. The rearrangement joins TRBV4-1 to TRBJ1-1; D is possibly TRBD1 (6 bases). CDR1 MGHRA and CDR2 YSYEKL come from the germline V gene. V lost 4 bases and J 3 bases, leaving 15 bases between the germline ends. The CDR3 spans 15 residues.

The chain has TRBV29-1 and TRBJ2-1, with TRBD2 identical over 7 bases. The CDR3 is 14 residues long. Germline V gene sequence: CDR1 SQVTM, CDR2 ANQGSEA. The J segment lost 9 bases and the V segment lost 7 bases, leaving 15 bases of the junction unmatched. The CDR3 nucleotides are TGCAGCGCCATAGCGGGTCCCACTACGGGTGAGCAGTTCTTC. It codes for CSAIAGPTTGEQFF.

This rearrangement joins TRBV20-1 to TRBJ2-3, with D uncertain. With 1 base removed from V and 6 bases from J, the gap between germline ends came to 8 bases. In germline, CDR1 is DFQATT, CDR2 SNEGSKA (reference sequence). This CDR3 contains 12 residues. The CDR3 nucleotides read TGCAGTGCTAGAGCTCTAGTGGATACGCAGTATTTT. Its protein is CSARALVDTQYF.

The chain joins TRBV27 to TRBJ2-7; D is perhaps TRBD1 or TRBD2 (5 bases each). Germline V gene sequence: CDR1 MNHEY, CDR2 SMNVEV (reference sequence). With 4 bases removed from V and 1 base from J, the gap between germline ends came to 14 bases. The CDR3 extends over 15 amino acids. This CDR3 is CASSSAGTSSYEQYF. The CDR3 DNA is TGTGCCAGCAGTTCCGCCGGGACGTCGTCCTACGAGCAGTACTTC.